The rows below give T cell receptor beta chains drawn from one sample of a study of T cells after yellow fever vaccination. TCRdb used MiXCR to reprocess the 5' RACE reads, holding one entry per CDR3 protein. The table shows 300,000 or so distinct CDR3 sequences, with 3% to 4.5% occurring only once. This sample comprised PBMCs, obtained 5 days after the yellow fever booster vaccination. These receptors came from a man younger than 35 who received the YFV17D yellow fever vaccine. CDR3s include the opening cysteine and the closing phenylalanine or tryptophan. The D gene is left open where the match is weak. Clone size, where shown, is once, few, many, or a class for clones that have expanded.

v_gene	len	d_gene	abundance	j_gene	CDR3aa	CDR3nt
TRBV5-1	14	.	many	TRBJ2-7	CASRTGATAREQYF	TGCGCCAGCCGAACGGGGGCGACGGCCCGCGAGCAGTACTTC
TRBV5-1	14	TRBD1	many	TRBJ2-5	CASSGWTGPETQYF	TGCGCCAGCAGCGGATGGACAGGGCCTGAGACCCAGTACTTC
TRBV15	21	TRBD1	few	TRBJ2-5	CATSRRVLHTDPTGRRETQYF	TGTGCCACCAGCAGGAGGGTCCTTCACACAGATCCGACAGGGCGGCGAGAGACCCAGTACTTC
TRBV5-4	17	.	.	TRBJ2-6	CASSDRARGSGANVLTF	TGTGCCAGCAGCGACCGGGCCCGCGGCTCTGGGGCCAACGTCCTGACTTTC
TRBV4-3	15	.	.	TRBJ2-2	CASSQDNLNTGELFF	TGCGCCAGCAGCCAAGACAATCTGAACACCGGGGAGCTGTTTTTT
TRBV4-2	16	TRBD2	few	TRBJ2-5	CASSPRTSGSLETQYF	TGTGCCAGCAGCCCCCGGACTAGCGGATCCCTAGAGACCCAGTACTTC
TRBV18	15	.	few	TRBJ2-7	CASSPRPGRSYEQYF	TGTGCCAGCTCACCCCGACCGGGTCGTTCCTACGAGCAGTACTTC
TRBV6-4	13	.	many	TRBJ2-1	CASSEDTYNEQFF	TGTGCCAGCAGTGAGGACACCTACAATGAGCAGTTCTTC
TRBV6-6	17	TRBD2	.	TRBJ2-3	CASSARTSGGARDTQYF	TGTGCCAGCAGTGCCCGGACTAGCGGGGGGGCAAGAGATACGCAGTATTTT
TRBV5-1	14	TRBD1	few	TRBJ1-1	CASSVRQGGTEAFF	TGCGCCAGCAGCGTGCGACAGGGGGGAACTGAAGCTTTCTTT
TRBV4-3	16	TRBD2	many	TRBJ2-5	CASSQDASGGEETQYF	TGCGCCAGCAGCCAAGATGCTAGCGGGGGCGAAGAGACCCAGTACTTC
TRBV6-5	16	.	few	TRBJ1-2	CASSSLSRFLGHGYTF	TGTGCCAGCAGTTCCCTTAGCAGGTTTTTGGGGCATGGCTACACCTTC
TRBV5-1	16	.	.	TRBJ1-1	CASSVLTGGRGTEAFF	TGCGCCAGCAGCGTCTTGACCGGTGGAAGAGGCACTGAAGCTTTCTTT
TRBV20-1	16	.	many	TRBJ2-2	CSAPHAGTTNTGELFF	TGCAGTGCTCCCCACGCGGGGACAACGAACACCGGGGAGCTGTTTTTT
TRBV6-5	17	.	few	TRBJ1-6	CASSPIRGSSYNSPLHF	TGTGCCAGCAGTCCGATCAGGGGTAGCTCCTATAATTCACCCCTCCACTTT
TRBV4-1	18	TRBD2	.	TRBJ2-5	CASSQDRTSGGYQETQYF	TGCGCCAGCAGCCAAGATCGGACTAGCGGGGGGTACCAAGAGACCCAGTACTTC
TRBV11-2	15	TRBD1	many	TRBJ1-2	CASSSIRTGNYGYTF	TGTGCCAGCAGCTCGATCCGGACAGGGAACTATGGCTACACCTTC
TRBV20-1	16	TRBD2	many	TRBJ2-3	CSARDIASGDADTQYF	TGCAGTGCTAGAGATATAGCTAGCGGGGATGCAGATACGCAGTATTTT